Presented here are 29 T cell receptor beta chains from one specimen sequenced in a study of regulatory T cells in long-lasting Graves disease. Arm-PCR of CDR3 regions and iRepertoire HTBI primers were used to build TCR beta libraries. TCRdb called the multiplex PCR reads again in MiXCR, with one record for every CDR3 protein. Among 350,000 to 450,000 distinct CDR3 sequences listed, about 12% were seen once. Time point described: newly diagnosed GD, antithyroid drugs for less than 3 months. PBMC-extracted RNA yielded the TCR library. This sample also appeared in a second study, on T cells in Graves' hyperthyroidism and ophthalmopathy.

The material was peripheral blood mononuclear cells (PBMCs), obtained at new diagnosis, from a patient treated with antithyroid drugs. Receptors were obtained from a woman younger than 30 with Graves disease.

This clonotype was counted between two and nine times. The J gene is TRBJ1-5, the V gene TRBV19; a weak D match, TRBD1 (5 bases). The CDR3 is 15 residues long. The V gene's germline CDR1 is LNHDA and CDR2 SQIVND (reference sequence). Deletions cut 1 base from V and 4 bases from J, with 11 bases between. The CDR3 loop is CASSIGEGMNQPQHF. The DNA for the CDR3 is TGTGCCAGTAGTATAGGGGAGGGGATGAATCAGCCCCAGCATTTT.

This clonotype has at least ten counts. The chain links TRBV9 to TRBJ2-5; D ambiguous. CDR3 length: 14 residues. Germline CDR1 reads SGDLS; CDR2 reads YYNGEE. V lost 1 base to trimming and J lost 5 bases, with 12 bases between them. CDR3 residues: CASSVSPFGETQYF. The CDR3, as DNA: TGTGCCAGCAGCGTATCACCTTTCGGGGAGACCCAGTACTTC.

The chain recombines TRBV5-5 with TRBJ2-1; TRBD2 aligns across 11 bases. The V gene's germline CDR1 is SGHKS and CDR2 YYEKEE (reference sequence). The J segment lost 6 bases and the V segment lost 4 bases, leaving 6 bases of the junction unmatched. This CDR3 contains 15 residues. The CDR3 is CASSRLAGGFNEQFF. The CDR3, as DNA: TGTGCCAGCAGCCGCCTAGCGGGAGGTTTCAATGAGCAGTTCTTC.

This chain uses TRBV4-3 with TRBJ1-5; D gene unclear. Trimming removed 0 bases from V and 7 bases from J, with 16 bases in between. Per germline, CDR1 LGHNA and CDR2 YSLEER. This CDR3 contains 16 residues. The CDR3 coding sequence is TGCGCCAGCAGCCAAGATCTAGCGACGTCGGGACAGCCCCAGCATTTT. Protein product: CASSQDLATSGQPQHF.

This clonotype was recorded many times. The J gene is TRBJ2-2, the V gene TRBV7-3; TRBD2 matches at 7 bases. J gave up 3 bases and V 2 bases, and 6 bases lay outside the gene matches. The CDR3 is made up of 16 amino acids. The V gene's germline CDR1 is SGHTA and CDR2 FQGTGA. CDR3 protein: CASSLYAGVDTGELFF. The CDR3 nucleotides read TGTGCCAGCAGCTTATACGCGGGAGTTGACACCGGGGAGCTGTTTTTT.

This clonotype was picked up a small number of times. The chain carries TRBV13 and TRBJ1-4, with TRBD1 matching over 11 bases. The CDR3 loop spans 16 amino acids. J gave up 6 bases and V 5 bases, and 8 bases lay outside the gene matches. The germline CDR1 and CDR2 sequences are PRHDT and FYEKMQ (reference sequence). Written as DNA, the CDR3 is TGTGCCAGCAGCCCTAAACGGACAGGGGGCGATGAAAAACTGTTTTTT. This translates into CASSPKRTGGDEKLFF.

The sample holds many counts of this clonotype. The V gene is TRBV11-1, the J gene TRBJ2-3; TRBD2 might be the D (6 bases). Germline CDR1 reads SGHAT; CDR2 reads FQDESV (reference sequence). Trimming left V 5 bases short and J 7 bases short, with 16 bases between. This CDR3 region has 14 residues. The CDR3 here is CASSASGDLNTQYF. In nucleotides, the CDR3 is TGTGCCAGCAGCGCCTCGGGGGATTTAAATACGCAGTATTTT.

This clonotype was detected only a few times. V and J are TRBV28 and TRBJ2-7; D is perhaps TRBD1 (7 bases). The CDR3 is 16 residues long. Trimming removed 4 bases from V and 9 bases from J, with 25 bases in between. Germline assignment: CDR1 MDHEN and CDR2 SYDVKM. The CDR3 sequence: CASSSPTQGGLLVQYV. CDR3 bases: TGTGCCAGCAGTTCCCCGACTCAGGGGGGCCTCTTGGTGCAGTACGTC.

The table lists this clonotype with many counts. The V and J genes are TRBV28 and TRBJ2-3; 11 bases are a match to TRBD2. V lost 4 bases, J lost 6 bases, and 0 bases stayed unmatched. The CDR3 sequence is 13 residues long. Per germline, CDR1 MDHEN and CDR2 SYDVKM. The CDR3 sequence: CASSSSGRDTQYF. CDR3 coding DNA: TGTGCCAGCAGTTCTAGCGGGAGGGATACGCAGTATTTT.

This clonotype showed up many times. The genes are TRBV4-3 and TRBJ2-7; 7 nucleotides match TRBD2. Germline V lookup: CDR1 LGHNA, CDR2 YSLEER. V trimming: 0 bases; J trimming: 0 bases; junction bases outside the gene matches: 2. The CDR3 is 15 residues long. The CDR3 DNA follows: TGCGCCAGCAGCCAAGAGCGGGAGAGCTCCTACGAGCAGTACTTC. Amino acids: CASSQERESSYEQYF.

This clonotype showed up many times. Here the CDR3 reads CATRRVNTEAFF. The CDR3 coding sequence is TGTGCCACTCGCAGAGTGAACACTGAAGCTTTCTTT. The chain carries TRBV2 and TRBJ1-1; unclear D gene. The CDR3 is 12 residues long. V was trimmed by 10 bases and J by 0 bases, leaving 9 bases between them. Germline V gives CDR1 SNHLY, CDR2 FYNNEI. The variable domain in full, with the rest retrieved from reference TRBV2 and TRBJ1-1, is EPEVTQTPSHQVTQMGQEVILRCVPISNHLYFYWYRQILGQKVEFLVSFYNNEISEKSEIFDDQFSVERPDGSNFTLKIRSTKLEDSAMYFCATRRVNTEAFFGQGTRLTVV.

CDR3 sequence: CASSQGLGSGQPQHF. The CDR3 nucleotides read TGCGCCAGCAGCCAAGGCCTCGGCAGTGGTCAGCCCCAGCATTTT. V and J are TRBV4-1 and TRBJ1-5; no definite D call. Germline V gene data show CDR1 as MGHRA and CDR2 as YSYEKL. This CDR3 has 15 amino acids. Trimming removed 1 base from V and 6 bases from J, with 13 bases in between.

This clonotype was picked up many times. The chain combines TRBV28 with TRBJ2-7, with TRBD2 matching 8 bases. Germline-derived CDR1 and CDR2 are MDHEN and SYDVKM. The V and J ends lost 6 bases and 5 bases, in that order; junction bases with no gene match: 9. The CDR3 is 14 residues long. This chain's CDR3 is CASSPWTSRHEQYF. The CDR3 DNA follows: TGTGCCAGCAGCCCCTGGACTAGCCGCCACGAGCAGTACTTC.

The gene calls are TRBV29-1 and TRBJ2-4; 14 positions agree with TRBD2. Germline assignment: CDR1 SQVTM and CDR2 ANQGSEA. The CDR3 runs 16 residues. J lost 0 bases, V lost 7 bases, and 5 bases had no gene match. The CDR3, as DNA: TGCAGCGGGGGGACTAGCGGGGGACTAGCCAAAAACATTCAGTACTTC. It yields the protein CSGGTSGGLAKNIQYF.

The rearrangement joins TRBV11-2 to TRBJ1-1; 7 bases match TRBD1. Germline V gene sequence: CDR1 SGHAT, CDR2 FQNNGV. The CDR3 runs to 13 residues. Losses at the gene ends were 7 bases for V and 5 bases for J; bases not matched to a gene: 7. The CDR3: CASTLTGWTEAFF. Written as DNA, the CDR3 is TGTGCCAGCACCCTGACAGGGTGGACTGAAGCTTTCTTT.

Many counts were recorded for this clonotype. The rearrangement uses TRBV7-6 and TRBJ2-3, with D maybe TRBD2 (5 bases). Germline V gene sequence: CDR1 SGHVS, CDR2 FNYEAQ. The CDR3 has 14 amino acids. Trimming cost V 2 bases and J 4 bases, with 10 bases left between them. CDR3 nucleotide sequence: TGTGCCAGCAGCTTATACTCGGGATCAGATACGCAGTATTTT. Its protein is CASSLYSGSDTQYF.

This clonotype was seen at least ten times. The chain combines TRBV5-5 with TRBJ2-7; 9 nucleotides agree with TRBD1. Trimming took 4 bases from V and 1 from J; bases not matched to a gene: 3. Germline assignment: CDR1 SGHKS and CDR2 YYEKEE (reference sequence). The length of the CDR3 is 14 residues. This CDR3 is CASSAGQGSYEQYV. CDR3 bases: TGTGCCAGCAGCGCTGGACAGGGGTCCTACGAGCAGTACGTC.

As concerns this clonotype: A much larger clonotype is one base distant, so this may be a read error. This sequence joins TRBV7-2 and TRBJ1-3; possible D gene TRBD1, 5 bases. The CDR3 covers 16 residues. The germline V gene encodes CDR1 SGHTA and CDR2 FQGNSA. The CDR3 sequence: CASSLERQGGGKTIYF. CDR3 DNA sequence: TGTGCCAGCAGCTTAGAGCGGCAGGGTGGTGGAAAAACCATATATTTT.

J is TRBJ2-1 and V is TRBV14; D call uncertain. CDR3 size: 15 residues. Trimming cost V 4 bases and J 0 bases, with 10 bases left between them. Germline V gene lookup returns CDR1 SGHDN and CDR2 FVKESK. In DNA, the CDR3 is TGTGCCAGCAGCCTAGACTCAAACTCCTACAATGAGCAGTTCTTC. This gives the protein CASSLDSNSYNEQFF.

Only a few counts were recorded for this clonotype. This rearrangement joins TRBV7-9 to TRBJ2-3, with 12 bases aligning to TRBD2. CDR3 length: 16 residues. The V and J ends lost 5 bases and 3 bases, in that order; junction bases with no gene match: 6. Germline V CDR1 and CDR2: SEHNR, FQNEAQ (reference sequence). This CDR3 is CASSLTSGSRTDTQYF. The CDR3 DNA reads as TGTGCCAGCAGCCTGACTAGCGGGAGTAGGACAGATACGCAGTATTTT.

The CDR3 here is CSARDGGLAVFDEQFF. CDR3 nucleotides: TGCAGTGCTAGAGATGGGGGACTAGCGGTGTTCGATGAGCAGTTCTTC. The chain is built from TRBV20-1 and TRBJ2-1; 11 bases fit TRBD2. Germline V gives CDR1 DFQATT, CDR2 SNEGSKA (reference sequence). V gave up 0 bases and J gave up 8 bases; unmatched junction bases: 9. The CDR3 consists of 16 residues.

This clonotype occurred many times. This chain joins TRBV20-1 and TRBJ2-1; D gene unclear. CDR1 and CDR2 (germline): DFQATT, SNEGSKA (reference sequence). The CDR3 totals 16 residues. V was shortened by 6 bases and J by 4 bases, with 22 bases between the two germline ends. In DNA form, the CDR3 reads TGCAGTGCGGAAGAGAATGGACGAAGCCCTTACAATGAGCAGTTCTTC. Its translation: CSAEENGRSPYNEQFF.

This clonotype has ten or more counts. V usage is TRBV10-3 and J usage is TRBJ2-3, with D tentatively TRBD2 (6 bases). The CDR3 has 15 amino acids. V lost 4 bases to trimming and J lost 2 bases, with 13 bases between them. Per the germline V gene, CDR1 is ENHRY and CDR2 is SYGVKD. CDR3 sequence reads: CAISAEGSYTDTQYF. CDR3 nucleotide sequence: TGTGCCATCAGTGCGGAGGGGTCCTACACAGATACGCAGTATTTT.

The chain couples TRBV28 to TRBJ1-5; TRBD1 aligns across 7 bases. After removal of 5 bases from V and 0 bases from J, the junction contained 4 bases not matched to a gene. Germline V gene data show CDR1 as MDHEN and CDR2 as SYDVKM. The CDR3 runs 15 residues. For the CDR3, the DNA is TGTGCCAGCAGTCCAGGGGGGCGTAGCAATCAGCCCCAGCATTTT. Protein sequence: CASSPGGRSNQPQHF.

The chain uses TRBV7-2 and TRBJ2-5; D call uncertain. Germline V gene sequence: CDR1 SGHTA, CDR2 FQGNSA. This CDR3 has 14 amino acids. V lost 5 bases and J lost 5, with 15 bases in between. CDR3 sequence reads: CASSPNLVGETQYF. CDR3 coding DNA: TGTGCCAGCAGCCCAAACCTAGTGGGTGAGACCCAGTACTTC.

This clonotype was counted a single time. The missing conserved phenylalanine or tryptophan at the end of this CDR3 makes a read error likely. The chain has TRBV19 and TRBJ1-1; D not certain. Germline lookup yields CDR1 LNHDA and CDR2 SQIVND (reference sequence). CDR3 size: 14 residues. Deletions cut 7 bases from V and 0 bases from J, with 12 bases between. In nucleotides, the CDR3 is TGTGCCAGTAAGGTTGGACGACTGAACACTGAAGCTTTCTCT. This sequence encodes CASKVGRLNTEAFS.

This clonotype was seen at least ten times. The chain couples TRBV12-3 or TRBV12-4 to TRBJ2-5; maybe TRBD1 (5 bases). This CDR3 spans 13 amino acids. Trimming cost V 4 bases and J 1 base, with 7 bases left between them. The CDR3 DNA reads as TGTGCCAGCAGTTGGGGCAGCCAAGAGACCCAGTACTTC. Translating gives CASSWGSQETQYF.

This clonotype came up many times. The chain is built from TRBV3-1 and TRBJ1-1, with D perhaps TRBD1 (5 bases). The germline CDR1 and CDR2 sequences are LGHDT and YNNKEL (reference sequence). The CDR3 extends over 17 amino acids. V was trimmed by 7 bases and J by 4 bases, leaving 25 bases between them. The CDR3 bases are TGTGCCAGCACCCGTCGGGTGGGGACCACTCGCGGCACTGAAGCTTTCTTT. Its protein product is CASTRRVGTTRGTEAFF. The variable domain in full, completed from reference TRBV3-1 and TRBJ1-1, reads DTAVSQTPKYLVTQMGNDKSIKCEQNLGHDTMYWYKQDSKKFLKIMFSYNNKELIINETVPNRFSPKSPDKAHLNLHINSLELGDSAVYFCASTRRVGTTRGTEAFFGQGTRLTVV.

The chain employs TRBV11-2 and TRBJ2-5; TRBD1 agrees at 7 bases. Trimming cost V 4 bases and J 3 bases; bases outside gene matches: 11. The CDR3 spans 16 residues. CDR1 SGHAT and CDR2 FQNNGV come from the germline V gene. The CDR3 coding sequence is TGTGCCAGCAGCTCCCCCGGGACAGCAGAAAAAGAGACCCAGTACTTC. Translation gives CASSSPGTAEKETQYF.